One and the same sample provided the 20 T cell receptor beta chains below, sequenced in a study of spatial heterogeneity in lung cancer (dated by TCRdb to the late 2010s). Libraries were prepared through 5' RACE. This sample was sequenced with a NextSeq 500. TCRdb redid the processing of the public reads, applying fastp at Q25 and MiXCR, and retained in-frame beta chains. Under each unique CDR3 protein, matching rows form one entry showing the most common genes and DNA. The sample has a few thousand distinct CDR3 sequences on record, roughly a fifth of them singletons. Of the sample, more than 35% falls within the top ten clones. The time point label for this specimen denotes: sample taken at primary tumor resection. Whole RNA extracted from tumor and nontumor lung tissue, or from cryopreserved PBMC samples, was used for TCR sequencing without cell sorting. The specimen comprised PBMCs, sampled at surgery. These receptors were collected from a male donor with early-stage non-small cell lung cancer.

By sample share, this clonotype is large. The chain recombines TRBV20-1 with TRBJ2-7, with 9 nucleotides matching TRBD1. Germline V gives CDR1 DFQATT, CDR2 SNEGSKA (reference sequence). After removal of 7 bases from V and 3 bases from J, the junction contained 10 bases not matched to a gene. The CDR3 has 14 residues. The CDR3 spells CSGAPGDRDYEQYF. In DNA form, the CDR3 reads TGCAGTGGAGCCCCCGGGGACAGGGACTACGAGCAGTACTTC.

The V gene is TRBV30, the J gene TRBJ2-7, with no clear D. Between the trimmed V and J ends, which lost 2 bases and 6 bases, there was a span of 26 bases. CDR1 and CDR2 (germline): GTSNPN, SVGIG (reference sequence). The CDR3 has 17 amino acids. The CDR3: CAWSTHFGRRILGEQYF. CDR3 DNA: TGTGCCTGGAGTACACACTTCGGACGGCGGATTTTGGGCGAGCAGTACTTC.

J is TRBJ2-7 and V is TRBV12-3 or TRBV12-4; TRBD2 matches at 10 bases. This CDR3 has 13 amino acids. Losses at the gene ends were 7 bases for V and 7 bases for J; bases not matched to a gene: 7. Here the CDR3 DNA reads TGTGCCAGCAACCCTAGCGGGGGTGGTGAGCAGTACTTC. Protein: CASNPSGGGEQYF.

The J gene is TRBJ1-5, the V gene TRBV4-1, with 8 bases identical to TRBD1. Germline-derived CDR1 and CDR2 are MGHRA and YSYEKL. The CDR3 loop spans 16 amino acids. V was pared by 1 base and J by 1 base, with 3 bases of the junction left unmatched. CDR3 bases: TGCGCCAGCAGCCAAGCAGGGACAGGCAGCAATCAGCCCCAGCATTTT. Its translation is CASSQAGTGSNQPQHF.

This clonotype was seen a handful of times. The chain links TRBV7-9 to TRBJ2-5; no reliable D call. V gave up 2 bases and J gave up 1 base, with 5 bases separating them. Germline CDR1 is SEHNR and CDR2 is FQNEAQ (reference sequence). The CDR3 runs to 13 residues. CDR3 nucleotides: TGTGCCAGCAGCTTAACCCCCCAAGAGACCCAGTACTTC. Translated: CASSLTPQETQYF.

This chain connects TRBV13 to TRBJ1-1; D might be TRBD1 (5 bases). The CDR3 covers 15 residues. Germline V gives CDR1 PRHDT, CDR2 FYEKMQ (reference sequence). V shed 3 bases and J shed 0 bases, with 11 bases lying between them. The CDR3 coding sequence is TGTGCCAGCAGCTTCTTGGGGCGGATGAACACTGAAGCTTTCTTT. Translated: CASSFLGRMNTEAFF.

This sequence joins TRBV5-8 and TRBJ2-3; D is ambiguous. The CDR3 runs to 17 residues. Trimming removed 3 bases from V and 1 base from J, with 18 bases in between. Germline-derived CDR1 and CDR2 are SGHTS and YDEGEE. The CDR3 sequence: CASSSLSGLRGTDTQYF. In DNA, the CDR3 is TGTGCCAGCAGCTCCCTTTCCGGGTTAAGGGGCACAGATACGCAGTATTTT.

This clonotype ranks as medium-sized. The V and J genes are TRBV29-1 and TRBJ1-2; tentative D call: TRBD1 (5 bases). Germline assignment: CDR1 SQVTM and CDR2 ANQGSEA. The CDR3 has 13 amino acids. The V end was cut by 8 bases, the J end by 0 bases, with 13 bases between. The CDR3 is CSIQQVANYGYTF. The CDR3 DNA reads TGCAGCATTCAACAGGTTGCTAACTATGGCTACACCTTC.

This clonotype is classed as medium-sized. This sequence joins TRBV28 and TRBJ2-1, with D uncertain. The CDR3 runs 16 residues. Trimming removed 7 bases from V and 1 base from J, with 17 bases in between. Germline loops: CDR1 MDHEN, CDR2 SYDVKM. This chain's CDR3 is CASISHSAVSYNEQFF. The CDR3 region has the DNA TGTGCCAGCATTTCCCACTCGGCGGTTTCCTACAATGAGCAGTTCTTC.

This clonotype ranks as medium-sized. The V and J genes are TRBV20-1 and TRBJ2-7, with D tentatively TRBD1 (6 bases). There are 12 residues in the CDR3. Deletions cut 3 bases from V and 3 bases from J, with 9 bases between. The germline V gene encodes CDR1 DFQATT and CDR2 SNEGSKA (reference sequence). CDR3 DNA: TGCAGTGCTAGTGGACAGCTCTACGAGCAGTACTTC. It specifies CSASGQLYEQYF.

The chain employs TRBV7-2 and TRBJ2-2; D is undetermined. This CDR3 is 15 amino acids long. Trimming shortened V by 5 bases and J by 1 base, and 11 bases separated the two germline ends. Germline loops: CDR1 SGHTA, CDR2 FQGNSA. The CDR3 loop reads CASSLVAQNTGELFF. The CDR3 DNA reads as TGTGCCAGCAGCCTAGTGGCACAGAACACCGGGGAGCTGTTTTTT.

Within the sample, this clonotype is medium-sized. The chain employs TRBV12-3 or TRBV12-4 and TRBJ2-2, with 7 bases identical to TRBD1. The V segment lost 8 bases and the J segment 4 bases; nucleotides outside the gene matches: 13. This CDR3 has 16 amino acids. CDR3 DNA sequence: TGTGCCAGCGAGTCCCTTGGGTCAGGGGGCACCGGGGAGCTGTTTTTT. The encoded protein is CASESLGSGGTGELFF.

Here the CDR3 reads CASSGGSLQETQYF. In DNA, the CDR3 is TGTGCCAGCAGCGGGGGGTCCCTCCAAGAGACCCAGTACTTC. The chain carries TRBV7-2 and TRBJ2-5; maybe TRBD2 (6 bases). The germline V gene encodes CDR1 SGHTA and CDR2 FQGNSA. The CDR3 runs to 14 residues. Trimming pared 5 bases from V and 1 base from J, leaving 11 bases between. Supplemented by reference TRBV7-2 and TRBJ2-5, the full variable domain reads GAGVSQSPSNKVTEKGKDVELRCDPISGHTALYWYRQSLGQGLEFLIYFQGNSAPDKSGLPSDRFSAERTGGSVSTLTIQRTQQEDSAVYLCASSGGSLQETQYFGPGTRLLVL.

The chain links TRBV24-1 to TRBJ2-1, with TRBD1 matching over 8 bases. Trimming at V came to 6 bases and at J to 3 bases, leaving 3 bases not matched to a gene. The germline V gene encodes CDR1 KGHDR and CDR2 SFDVKD. The CDR3 has 14 residues. This chain's CDR3 is CATSIGQGYNEQFF. In DNA, the CDR3 is TGTGCCACCAGTATAGGACAGGGCTACAATGAGCAGTTCTTC.

The chain couples TRBV12-3 or TRBV12-4 to TRBJ1-5; 9 bases match TRBD1. V lost 6 bases and J lost 6; bases outside the gene matches: 3. The CDR3 is 13 residues long. The CDR3 reads CASSTGGVQPQHF. As DNA, the CDR3 is TGTGCCAGCAGCACAGGGGGCGTTCAGCCCCAGCATTTT.

This clonotype is judged medium-sized. The chain links TRBV6-7 to TRBJ2-7; 7 bases are shared with TRBD2. TRBV6-7 is filed as an ORF, its function uncertain. The CDR3 is 13 residues long. J lost 7 bases, V lost 8 bases, and 11 bases had no gene match. CDR3 sequence: CASPHQTSREQYF. The CDR3 nucleotides are TGTGCCAGCCCCCACCAGACTAGCAGGGAGCAGTACTTC.

This clonotype is judged medium-sized. J is TRBJ1-1 and V is TRBV3-1, with a possible D match to TRBD1 (6 bases). The CDR3 is made up of 17 amino acids. The germline V and J ends were trimmed by 0 bases and 4 bases, with 18 bases remaining between them. Germline V gene lookup returns CDR1 LGHDT and CDR2 YNNKEL (reference sequence). In DNA, the CDR3 is TGTGCCAGCAGCCAAGATCCGAGTAAGGGGGGTGCCACTGAAGCTTTCTTT. It codes for CASSQDPSKGGATEAFF.

Sample share makes this clonotype medium-sized. V usage is TRBV6-5 and J usage is TRBJ2-2; D is undetermined. Germline CDR1 is MNHEY and CDR2 is SVGAGI. The CDR3 has 16 amino acids. V was shortened by 4 bases and J by 4 bases, with 16 bases between the two germline ends. The CDR3 DNA reads as TGTGCCAGCAGTTTCTATCCCCCCCCGGGCACCGGGGAGCTGTTTTTT. Encoded protein: CASSFYPPPGTGELFF.

This clonotype is categorized as medium-sized. This rearrangement joins TRBV7-9 to TRBJ2-2, with 7 bases that match TRBD1. This CDR3 has 15 residues. Trimming removed 5 bases from V and 2 bases from J; junction bases left unmatched: 5. Per germline, CDR1 SEHNR and CDR2 FQNEAQ (reference sequence). CDR3 amino acids: CASSPDRLNTGELFF. DNA of the CDR3: TGTGCCAGCAGCCCGGACAGGTTAAACACCGGGGAGCTGTTTTTT.

This clonotype was picked up a small number of times. The rearrangement joins TRBV13 to TRBJ2-3, with D possibly TRBD2 on 6 matching bases. Germline CDR1 is PRHDT and CDR2 is FYEKMQ (reference sequence). This CDR3 spans 17 amino acids. Trimming stripped 2 bases from V and 1 base from J, with 16 bases between. CDR3 loop: CASSLSAWGEGTDTQYF. CDR3 sequence (DNA): TGTGCCAGCAGCTTAAGCGCGTGGGGGGAAGGCACAGATACGCAGTATTTT.